The 19 T cell receptor beta chains below were found in one sample sequenced in a study of T-cell memory formation after mild COVID-19 (dated by TCRdb to 2020 to 2022). The library was generated by 5' RACE. The sequencing machine was an Illumina NovaSeq 6000. TCRdb itself trimmed the public reads at Q25 with fastp, ran MiXCR and retained productive beta chains. Entries are consolidated by CDR3 protein sequence, retaining the most common genes and DNA. For this sample the table gives fewer than 700,000 distinct CDR3 sequences, of which approximately 19% were detected only once. The ten top clones hold around 12% of the sample. The sample was PBMCs or a T cell subset sorted from them (not recorded which). Receptor source: an adult woman who had mild COVID-19 (a few samples of this study predate the infection). The sample titles of this study are shuffled in the database, so cell type and time point are left out; the donor was told from shared clones.

The genes are TRBV7-2 and TRBJ2-7, with D tentatively TRBD2 (5 bases). The CDR3 spans 14 residues. Germline assignment: CDR1 SGHTA and CDR2 FQGNSA. The germline V and J ends were trimmed by 0 bases and 3 bases, with 9 bases remaining between them. The CDR3 loop reads CASSLAQRGYEQYF. The CDR3 region has the DNA TGTGCCAGCAGCTTAGCGCAACGGGGCTACGAGCAGTACTTC.

The chain uses TRBV6-2 or TRBV6-3 and TRBJ1-1; 9 positions match TRBD1. Germline CDR1 is MNHEY and CDR2 is SVGEGT. V was clipped by 8 bases and J by 7 bases; unmatched bases: 8. This CDR3 contains 13 residues. The CDR3 here is CASRTGVPNEAFF. CDR3 in DNA: TGTGCCAGCCGGACAGGGGTCCCTAATGAAGCTTTCTTT.

The chain joins TRBV12-3 or TRBV12-4 to TRBJ1-1; 7 positions agree with TRBD1. V lost 7 bases and J lost 3; bases outside the gene matches: 11. The CDR3 has 15 residues. CDR3 residues: CASIDLTGYYTEAFF. The CDR3 DNA is TGTGCCAGCATCGACCTGACAGGGTATTACACTGAAGCTTTCTTT.

This clonotype has at least ten counts. The chain combines TRBV5-1 with TRBJ2-3, with 16 bases matching TRBD2. Per germline, CDR1 SGHRS and CDR2 YFSETQ. Unmatched junction bases numbered 10, after V lost 7 bases and J lost 2 bases. The CDR3 is made up of 18 amino acids. Here the CDR3 reads CASPPGLAGGPNTDTQYF. Written as DNA, the CDR3 is TGCGCCAGCCCCCCGGGACTAGCGGGAGGGCCTAACACAGATACGCAGTATTTT.

The table lists this clonotype with a few counts. V and J are TRBV2 and TRBJ2-1; the match to TRBD2 covers 8 bases. This CDR3 comprises 13 residues. Losses at the gene ends were 10 bases for V and 4 bases for J; bases not matched to a gene: 6. CDR1 is SNHLY, CDR2 FYNNEI, per germline. CDR3 sequence: CATGGGKYNEQFF. Written as DNA, the CDR3 is TGTGCCACCGGGGGGGGGAAATACAATGAGCAGTTCTTC.

This chain connects TRBV4-3 to TRBJ1-1; 7 positions match TRBD1. CDR3 length: 14 amino acids. CDR1 LGHNA and CDR2 YSLEER come from the germline V gene. The V and J ends lost 2 bases and 4 bases, in that order; junction bases with no gene match: 4. As DNA, the CDR3 is TGCGCCAGCAGCCAAATGACAGGGCGCACTGAAGCTTTCTTT. Residues: CASSQMTGRTEAFF.

This clonotype was seen ten or more times. This chain uses TRBV5-5 with TRBJ2-5; possibly TRBD1 or TRBD2 for D (6 bases each). The length of the CDR3 is 15 residues. Germline loops: CDR1 SGHKS, CDR2 YYEKEE (reference sequence). V lost 0 bases, J lost 2 bases, and 11 bases lay in between. The DNA for the CDR3 is TGTGCCAGCAGCTTGGATGGGGGGCTGCAAGAGACCCAGTACTTC. Its translation is CASSLDGGLQETQYF.

This clonotype was counted many times. The DNA of the CDR3 is TGTGCCAGCAGTTCCGGGACCCACTACGAGCAGTACTTC. The encoded protein is CASSSGTHYEQYF. The rearrangement joins TRBV12-3 or TRBV12-4 to TRBJ2-7; D may match TRBD1 or TRBD2 (5 bases each). CDR3 length: 13 residues. V was pared by 4 bases and J by 3 bases, with 10 bases between.

A single count supports this clonotype. The genes are TRBV20-1 and TRBJ1-3; possible D gene TRBD1, 6 bases. V was trimmed by 5 bases and J by 2 bases, leaving 10 bases between them. The germline CDR1 and CDR2 sequences are DFQATT and SNEGSKA (reference sequence). The CDR3 length is 13 residues. CDR3 in DNA: TGCAGTGCTGAACAGGGAACTGGAAACACCATATATTTT. It encodes CSAEQGTGNTIYF.

The chain is built from TRBV20-1 and TRBJ1-2; 9 bases fit TRBD1. Germline CDR1 is DFQATT and CDR2 is SNEGSKA (reference sequence). After removal of 3 bases from V and 2 bases from J, the junction contained 4 bases not matched to a gene. This CDR3 is built from 14 residues. CDR3 nucleotide sequence: TGCAGTGCTAGGGGGGACAGGGTCAACTATGGCTACACCTTC. Encoded protein: CSARGDRVNYGYTF.

J is TRBJ2-1 and V is TRBV4-1, with 7 bases lining up with TRBD2. V lost 1 base, J lost 3 bases, and 9 bases stayed unmatched. The CDR3 consists of 17 residues. Germline V gene sequence: CDR1 MGHRA, CDR2 YSYEKL. The CDR3 loop reads CASSQGGSGFNYNEQFF. DNA of the CDR3: TGCGCCAGCAGCCAAGGTGGTAGCGGGTTTAACTACAATGAGCAGTTCTTC.

CDR3 nucleotide sequence: TGTGCCAGCAGCGACAGGATCTCGACTGAAGCTTTCTTT. Its translation is CASSDRISTEAFF. This sequence joins TRBV2 and TRBJ1-1; TRBD1 is a possible D gene (6 bases). Looked up from germline, CDR1 is SNHLY and CDR2 is FYNNEI. There are 13 residues in the CDR3. Trimming stripped 6 bases from V and 5 bases from J, with 13 bases between. Drawing the rest from reference TRBV2 and TRBJ1-1, the complete variable domain is EPEVTQTPSHQVTQMGQEVILRCVPISNHLYFYWYRQILGQKVEFLVSFYNNEISEKSEIFDDQFSVERPDGSNFTLKIRSTKLEDSAMYFCASSDRISTEAFFGQGTRLTVV.

This clonotype was recorded a few times. The chain combines TRBV7-2 with TRBJ2-7; the D gene is possibly TRBD1 (6 bases). This CDR3 comprises 14 residues. The germline V and J ends were trimmed by 5 bases and 0 bases, with 11 bases remaining between them. Looked up from germline, CDR1 is SGHTA and CDR2 is FQGNSA. The CDR3 loop is CASSKRTASYEQYF. Here the CDR3 DNA reads TGTGCCAGCAGCAAGAGGACAGCCTCCTACGAGCAGTACTTC.

The genes are TRBV19 and TRBJ2-5; D uncertain. Trimming removed 3 bases at V and 5 bases at J, with 16 bases between. CDR3 size: 15 residues. Germline loops: CDR1 LNHDA, CDR2 SQIVND (reference sequence). In DNA form, the CDR3 reads TGTGCCAGTAGTATCTTGTCGTCGAAATCGGAGACCCAGTACTTC. Protein: CASSILSSKSETQYF.

The chain joins TRBV5-1 to TRBJ1-1; D gene ambiguous. The length of the CDR3 is 15 residues. Between the trimmed V and J ends, which lost 0 bases and 4 bases, there was a span of 13 bases. Germline V gives CDR1 SGHRS, CDR2 YFSETQ. The DNA for the CDR3 is TGCGCCAGCAGCTTGGGGCCGCTATCCGCCACTGAAGCTTTCTTT. It yields the protein CASSLGPLSATEAFF.

V usage is TRBV5-5 and J usage is TRBJ1-4; the match to TRBD1 covers 7 bases. Unmatched junction bases numbered 5, after V lost 1 base and J lost 8 bases. The CDR3 is 14 residues long. CDR1 is SGHKS, CDR2 YYEKEE, per germline (reference sequence). The CDR3 reads CASSLQGVGEKLFF. CDR3 nucleotide sequence: TGTGCCAGCAGCTTGCAGGGGGTTGGGGAAAAACTGTTTTTT. The complete variable domain, with remaining parts taken from reference TRBV5-5 and TRBJ1-4, reads DAGVTQSPTHLIKTRGQQVTLRCSPISGHKSVSWYQQVLGQGPQFIFQYYEKEERGRGNFPDRFSARQFPNYSSELNVNALLLGDSALYLCASSLQGVGEKLFFGSGTQLSVL.

The rearrangement joins TRBV6-5 to TRBJ2-7; no clear D gene. The CDR3 contains 16 residues. Germline V CDR1 and CDR2: MNHEY, SVGAGI. With 5 bases removed from V and 0 bases from J, the gap between germline ends came to 17 bases. The CDR3 DNA is TGTGCCAGCAGTCCTAGGGTCACACGTAGCTCCTACGAGCAGTACTTC. Protein: CASSPRVTRSSYEQYF.

The chain couples TRBV29-1 to TRBJ2-2; D is possibly TRBD2 (5 bases). The germline gives CDR1 SQVTM, CDR2 ANQGSEA. V gave up 6 bases and J gave up 0 bases, with 11 bases separating them. This CDR3 spans 14 amino acids. The CDR3 nucleotides read TGCAGCGTAGCGGTTTTCGCGAACACCGGGGAGCTGTTTTTT. The encoded protein is CSVAVFANTGELFF.

The chain joins TRBV18 to TRBJ2-1; 7 nucleotides match TRBD1. With 3 bases clipped from V and 0 bases from J, the junction kept 8 bases outside the gene matches. The CDR3 covers 17 residues. CDR1 is KGHSH, CDR2 LQKENI, per germline. The DNA of the CDR3 is TGTGCCAGCTCACCCGGGACAGCCAGTATCTCCTACAATGAGCAGTTCTTC. Its translation: CASSPGTASISYNEQFF.